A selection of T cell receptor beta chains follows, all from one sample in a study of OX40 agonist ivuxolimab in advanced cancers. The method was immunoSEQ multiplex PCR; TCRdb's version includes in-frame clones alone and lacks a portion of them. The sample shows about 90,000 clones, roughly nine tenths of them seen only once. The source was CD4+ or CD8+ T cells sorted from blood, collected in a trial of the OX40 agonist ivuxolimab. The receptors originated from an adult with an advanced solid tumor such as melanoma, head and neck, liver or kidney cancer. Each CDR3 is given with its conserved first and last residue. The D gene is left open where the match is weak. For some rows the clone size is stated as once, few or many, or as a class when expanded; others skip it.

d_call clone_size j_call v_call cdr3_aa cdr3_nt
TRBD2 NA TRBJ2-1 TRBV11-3 CASSPGREAYNEQFF TGTGCCAGCAGCCCCGGGCGGGAGGCCTACAATGAGCAGTTCTTC
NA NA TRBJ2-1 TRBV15 CATSSGSSYNEQFF TGTGCCACCAGCAGCGGGAGTTCCTACAATGAGCAGTTCTTC
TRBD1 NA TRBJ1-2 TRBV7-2 CASRPDRALNYGYTF TGTGCCAGCAGACCCGACAGGGCCCTGAACTATGGCTACACCTTC
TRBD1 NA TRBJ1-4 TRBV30 CAWSPGQGRNEKLFF TGTGCCTGGAGTCCAGGACAGGGGAGGAATGAAAAACTGTTTTTT
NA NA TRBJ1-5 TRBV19 CASSIKNSGNQPQHF TGTGCCAGTAGTATAAAAAACTCGGGCAATCAGCCCCAGCATTTT
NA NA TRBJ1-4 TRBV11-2 CASSLEWGREAKLFF TGTGCCAGCAGCTTAGAGTGGGGAAGGGAGGCAAAACTGTTTTTT
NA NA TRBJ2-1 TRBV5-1 CASSSQASSYNEQFF TGCGCCAGCAGCTCACAGGCGAGCTCCTACAATGAGCAGTTCTTC
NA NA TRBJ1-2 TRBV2 CASSDGANYGYTF TGTGCCAGCAGTGATGGGGCTAACTATGGCTACACCTTC
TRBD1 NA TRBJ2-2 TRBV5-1 CASSRDREAGELFF TGCGCCAGCAGCCGGGACAGGGAAGCCGGGGAGCTGTTTTTT
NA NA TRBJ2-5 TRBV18 CASSEKVVIRETQYF TGTGCCAGCTCAGAGAAAGTCGTGATCCGGGAGACCCAGTACTTC
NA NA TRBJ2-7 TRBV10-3 CAISERTNYEQYF TGTGCCATCAGTGAGAGAACCAACTACGAGCAGTACTTC
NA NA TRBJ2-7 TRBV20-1 CSARSGYEQYF TGCAGTGCTAGGTCGGGGTACGAGCAGTACTTC
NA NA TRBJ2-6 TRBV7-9 CASSLGNSGANVLTF TGTGCCAGCAGCTTAGGGAATTCTGGGGCCAACGTCCTGACTTTC
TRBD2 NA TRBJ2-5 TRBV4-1 CASSQGLAGGETQYF TGCGCCAGCAGCCAAGGACTAGCGGGAGGCGAGACCCAGTACTTC
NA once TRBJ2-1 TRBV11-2 CASSLGSDSYNEQFF TGTGCCAGCAGCTTAGGTTCCGACAGTTACAATGAGCAGTTCTTC
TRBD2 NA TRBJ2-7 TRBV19 CASSIYAGGSYEQYF TGTGCCAGTAGTATATATGCGGGGGGGTCCTACGAGCAGTACTTC
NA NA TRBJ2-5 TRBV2 CASTSVQETQYF TGTGCCAGCACCAGTGTCCAAGAGACCCAGTACTTC
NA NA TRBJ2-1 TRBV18 CASSPPQGTNEQFF TGTGCCAGCTCACCACCGCAGGGGACCAATGAGCAGTTCTTC
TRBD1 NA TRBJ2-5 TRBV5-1 CASSSQGVETQYF TGCGCCAGCAGCTCCCAGGGGGTAGAGACCCAGTACTTC
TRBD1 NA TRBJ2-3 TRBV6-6 CASRPPTGQGTDTQYF TGTGCCAGCAGACCACCCACAGGACAGGGTACAGATACGCAGTATTTT
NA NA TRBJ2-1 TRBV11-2 CASSPDPHNEQFF TGTGCCAGCAGCCCAGACCCTCACAATGAGCAGTTCTTC
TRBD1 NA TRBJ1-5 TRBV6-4 CASSEQGGNQPQHF TGTGCCAGCAGTGAGCAGGGGGGCAATCAGCCCCAGCATTTT
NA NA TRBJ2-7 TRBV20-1 CSHLGSYEQYF TGCAGCCACCTGGGGTCCTACGAGCAGTACTTC
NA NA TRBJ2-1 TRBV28 CASSPGRYNEQFF TGTGCCAGCAGTCCCGGACGCTACAATGAGCAGTTCTTC
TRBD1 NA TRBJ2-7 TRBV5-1 CASSEQGFSYEQYF TGCGCCAGCAGCGAACAGGGGTTCTCCTACGAGCAGTACTTC
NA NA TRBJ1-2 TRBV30 CAWIGQPANYGYTF TGTGCCTGGATCGGACAGCCAGCTAACTATGGCTACACCTTC
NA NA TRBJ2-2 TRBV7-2 CASSLARSAGELFF TGTGCCAGCAGCTTAGCGAGGTCAGCGGGGGAGCTGTTTTTT
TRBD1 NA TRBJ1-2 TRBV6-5 CASSPAGTGNYGYTF TGTGCCAGCAGTCCGGCCGGGACAGGGAACTATGGCTACACCTTC
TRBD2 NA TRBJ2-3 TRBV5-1 CASSQASGVGDTQYF TGCGCCAGCAGCCAGGCTAGCGGAGTGGGAGATACGCAGTATTTT
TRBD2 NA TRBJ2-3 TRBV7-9 CASSLQTGTSNTDTQYF TGTGCCAGCAGCCTCCAAACCGGGACTAGTAACACAGATACGCAGTATTTT
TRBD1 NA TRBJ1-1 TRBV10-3 CATRLQGASGTEAFF TGTGCCACCCGCCTACAGGGGGCGAGCGGGACTGAAGCTTTCTTT
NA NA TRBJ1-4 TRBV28 CASSQGGVTTNEKLFF TGTGCCAGCTCACAAGGGGGAGTTACCACTAATGAAAAACTGTTTTTT
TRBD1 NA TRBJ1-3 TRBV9 CASSVGGTGSGNTIYF TGTGCCAGCAGCGTAGGGGGGACAGGGAGTGGAAACACCATATATTTT
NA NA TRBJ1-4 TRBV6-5 CASSWGNNEKLFF TGTGCCAGCAGTTGGGGAAATAATGAAAAACTGTTTTTT
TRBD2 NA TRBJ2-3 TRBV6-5 CASASAGGPRNTQYF TGTGCCAGCGCATCAGCGGGAGGGCCTCGGAATACGCAGTATTTT
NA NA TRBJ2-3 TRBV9 CASSGTVVADTQYF TGTGCCAGCAGCGGGACAGTAGTGGCAGATACGCAGTATTTT
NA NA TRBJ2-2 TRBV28 CASSLSGSLDELFF TGTGCCAGCAGTTTATCGGGGTCCCTGGATGAGCTGTTTTTT
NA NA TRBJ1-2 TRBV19 CASSRTSWDGYTF TGTGCCAGTAGTAGGACAAGCTGGGATGGCTACACCTTC
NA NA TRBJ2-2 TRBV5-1 CASSLMGAWTGELFF TGCGCCAGCAGCCTGATGGGGGCATGGACCGGGGAGCTGTTTTTT
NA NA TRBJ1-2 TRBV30 CAWSLLGYGYTF TGTGCCTGGAGCTTACTCGGCTATGGCTACACCTTC
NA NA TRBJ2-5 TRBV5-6 CAKSWGSGAETQYF TGTGCCAAATCCTGGGGGAGCGGAGCTGAGACCCAGTACTTC
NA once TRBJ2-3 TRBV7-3 CASSLKHRTDTQYF TGTGCCAGCAGCTTAAAGCATCGCACAGATACGCAGTATTTT
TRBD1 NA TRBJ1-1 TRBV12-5 CASGLVWSGGGQNTEAFF TGTGCTAGTGGTTTGGTATGGTCAGGGGGAGGCCAGAACACTGAAGCTTTCTTT
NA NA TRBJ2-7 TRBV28 CASSPLSWGEQYF TGTGCCAGCAGTCCCTTATCCTGGGGCGAGCAGTACTTC
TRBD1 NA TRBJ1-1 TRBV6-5 CASIQQGARGEAFF TGTGCCAGCATCCAACAGGGGGCTAGGGGTGAAGCTTTCTTT
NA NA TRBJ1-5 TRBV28 CASRGSNQPQHF TGTGCCAGCCGCGGGAGCAATCAGCCCCAGCATTTT
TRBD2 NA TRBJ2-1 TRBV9 CASSITSEHNEQFF TGTGCCAGCAGCATAACTAGCGAACACAATGAGCAGTTCTTC
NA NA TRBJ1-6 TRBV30 CAWSVGNYNSPLHF TGTGCCTGGAGTGTTGGGAACTATAATTCACCCCTCCACTTT
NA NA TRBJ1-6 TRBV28 CASDGSLNSPLHF TGTGCCAGCGACGGCAGCCTAAATTCACCCCTCCACTTT
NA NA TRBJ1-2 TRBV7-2 CASSSWGNYGYTF TGTGCCAGCAGCTCATGGGGGAATTATGGCTACACCTTC